These 8 T cell receptor beta chains came from one sample sequenced in a study of blood T cell repertoires in COVID-19. Method: immunoSEQ multiplex PCR; TCRdb's copy keeps in-frame clones and lacks some. Of over 200,000 clones in the sample, 87% are singletons; the top ten hold 10% to 12%. Sequencing was carried out using PBMCs or T cells enriched from blood (not recorded which). Receptor source: a man aged 25 to 40 who had recovered from COVID-19.

This chain links TRBV18 with TRBJ2-4; tentative D call: TRBD2 (6 bases). CDR3 size: 17 residues. Germline values: CDR1 KGHSH, CDR2 LQKENI. V lost 2 bases to trimming and J lost 0 bases, with 14 bases between them. The CDR3 is CASSPMEGGLAKNIQYF. The CDR3 coding sequence is TGTGCCAGCTCACCAATGGAGGGTGGGCTAGCCAAAAACATTCAGTACTTC.

The chain carries TRBV11-2 and TRBJ2-1; 7 bases line up with TRBD1. The V gene's germline CDR1 is SGHAT and CDR2 FQNNGV. The CDR3 runs to 16 residues. The J segment lost 5 bases and the V segment lost 7 bases, leaving 14 bases of the junction unmatched. The CDR3 reads CASTYVRGGQNNEQFF. The CDR3 coding sequence is TGTGCCAGCACCTATGTTCGAGGGGGCCAAAACAATGAGCAGTTCTTC.

CDR3 sequence: CASSPLVARRVGNTIYF. In DNA form, the CDR3 reads TGTGCCAGCAGCCCCCTAGTAGCCAGGAGGGTAGGAAACACCATATATTTT. V and J are TRBV7-2 and TRBJ1-3; D is unclear. Trimming stripped 5 bases from V and 4 bases from J, with 21 bases between. The CDR3 sequence is 17 residues long. CDR1 SGHTA and CDR2 FQGNSA come from the germline V gene.

The CDR3 DNA reads as TGTGCCAGCTCAACGGGACAGGAGGGAAACACCATATATTTT. It encodes CASSTGQEGNTIYF. The chain uses TRBV18 and TRBJ1-3; 8 positions agree with TRBD1. Germline trimming cut 5 bases from V and 4 bases from J; bases unmatched to any gene: 4. Germline CDR1 KGHSH, CDR2 LQKENI. The CDR3 covers 14 residues.

The V and J genes are TRBV9 and TRBJ1-6; D unclear. This CDR3 has 16 residues. Trimming removed 4 bases at V and 6 bases at J, with 17 bases between. Germline V gene data show CDR1 as SGDLS and CDR2 as YYNGEE. CDR3 DNA: TGTGCCAGCAGCCCCCAATCGTTAGGGAGTAATTCACCCCTCCACTTT. Amino acid sequence: CASSPQSLGSNSPLHF.

The rearrangement joins TRBV27 to TRBJ1-1; tentatively, D is TRBD1 (5 bases). CDR1 and CDR2 from the germline V gene are MNHEY and SMNVEV (reference sequence). The CDR3 has 14 residues. Trimming removed 6 bases at V and 1 base at J, with 12 bases between. CDR3 sequence: CASRWGEGNTEAFF. The CDR3 DNA reads as TGTGCCAGCAGATGGGGGGAGGGGAACACTGAAGCTTTCTTT.

This chain links TRBV5-1 with TRBJ2-7, with D tentatively TRBD1 (6 bases). Germline values: CDR1 SGHRS, CDR2 YFSETQ. The ends were cut back, 4 bases at V and 4 bases at J, with 12 bases in the middle. The CDR3 covers 13 residues. Here the CDR3 DNA reads TGCGCCAGCAGCACAGGGAGTGGGTACGAGCAGTACTTC. Translated: CASSTGSGYEQYF.

This chain joins TRBV29-1 and TRBJ1-1; TRBD1 aligns across 7 bases. The CDR3 is 13 residues long. Unmatched junction bases numbered 0, after V lost 1 base and J lost 1 base. CDR1 is SQVTM, CDR2 ANQGSEA, per germline. CDR3 protein: CSVEGQGNTEAFF. The CDR3 bases are TGCAGCGTTGAAGGACAGGGGAACACTGAAGCTTTCTTT.